The 32 T cell receptor beta chains listed next were all sequenced from one sample in a study of blood T cell repertoires in COVID-19. The repertoire was sequenced with immunoSEQ multiplex PCR; TCRdb's copy has only in-frame clones and lacks some. The sample carries roughly 570,000 clones, roughly 89% recorded once. The sequenced material came from peripheral blood. The source is a woman aged 50 to 65 with COVID-19, enrolled during active disease.

Here the CDR3 DNA reads TGTGCCAGCAGCTTAGATCCCCGGACTAGCGGGGGGCCCGCCTCCTACGAGCAGTACTTC. It encodes CASSLDPRTSGGPASYEQYF. The chain is built from TRBV11-2 and TRBJ2-7; 14 bases fit TRBD2. Germline trimming cut 0 bases from V and 0 bases from J; bases unmatched to any gene: 10. CDR1 is SGHAT and CDR2 is FQNNGV in the germline V gene. The CDR3 is 20 amino acids.

The chain links TRBV7-9 to TRBJ1-4, with a tentative D call TRBD1 (5 bases). The germline CDR1 and CDR2 sequences are SEHNR and FQNEAQ (reference sequence). The CDR3 length is 14 residues. The V end lost 5 bases, the J end lost 8 bases, and 15 bases lay between the germline ends. The CDR3 region has the DNA TGTGCCAGCAGCAGCGCGACAGTAAACGAAAAACTGTTTTTT. As protein: CASSSATVNEKLFF.

The chain recombines TRBV18 with TRBJ1-4; D gene unclear. V lost 5 bases and J lost 5, with 6 bases in between. Germline values: CDR1 KGHSH, CDR2 LQKENI. The CDR3 length is 12 residues. This CDR3 is CASSFRNEKLFF. The CDR3 region has the DNA TGTGCCAGCTCATTCAGGAATGAAAAACTGTTTTTT. Full variable domain (missing parts from reference TRBV18 and TRBJ1-4): NAGVMQNPRHLVRRRGQEARLRCSPMKGHSHVYWYRQLPEEGLKFMVYLQKENIIDESGMPKERFSAEFPKEGPSILRIQQVVRGDSAAYFCASSFRNEKLFFGSGTQLSVL.

This clone was detected once. The CDR3 bases are TGTGCCAGCAGCGTAGGCACAGGGGTTAATGAAAAACTGTTTTTT. Translated, it gives CASSVGTGVNEKLFF. V gene TRBV9 combines with J gene TRBJ1-4, with TRBD1 matching over 7 bases. V trimming: 0 bases; J trimming: 4 bases; junction bases outside the gene matches: 3. CDR1 SGDLS and CDR2 YYNGEE come from the germline V gene. The CDR3 covers 15 residues.

This clone was seen a few times. V usage is TRBV6-5 and J usage is TRBJ2-7, with D possibly matching TRBD2 (6 bases). Trimming removed 4 bases at V and 1 base at J, with 11 bases between. This CDR3 contains 14 residues. CDR1 and CDR2 from the germline V gene are MNHEY and SVGAGI. CDR3 region: CASSLISGSYEQYF. CDR3 coding DNA: TGTGCCAGCAGTTTAATTAGCGGTTCCTACGAGCAGTACTTC.

The J gene is TRBJ1-2, the V gene TRBV12-3 or TRBV12-4; weak D call: TRBD1 (6 bases). With 1 base removed from V and 13 bases from J, the gap between germline ends came to 16 bases. CDR3 length: 13 amino acids. The CDR3: CASSLDGTLQGTF. CDR3 bases: TGTGCCAGCAGTTTAGACGGGACATTGCAGGGCACCTTC.

This chain joins TRBV4-1 and TRBJ2-3, with TRBD1 matching 12 bases. The trim removed 3 bases at V and 3 bases at J, leaving 7 bases unmatched. CDR1 and CDR2 (germline): MGHRA, YSYEKL. This CDR3 is 17 amino acids long. CDR3 residues: CASSQGQGAPETDTQYF. The DNA of the CDR3 is TGCGCCAGCAGCCAGGGACAGGGGGCGCCGGAAACAGATACGCAGTATTTT.

V gene TRBV20-1 combines with J gene TRBJ2-1; possibly TRBD1 for D (5 bases). The CDR3 is 11 residues long. The V gene lost 4 bases and the J gene lost 10 bases, with 11 bases spanning the gap. In germline, CDR1 is DFQATT, CDR2 SNEGSKA (reference sequence). The CDR3 region is CSAKGVREQFF. The CDR3 DNA reads as TGCAGTGCTAAAGGGGTCCGGGAGCAGTTCTTC.

V usage is TRBV19 and J usage is TRBJ1-1; unclear D gene. The ends were cut back, 5 bases at V and 6 bases at J, with 13 bases in the middle. The CDR3 runs 13 residues. In germline, CDR1 is LNHDA, CDR2 SQIVND (reference sequence). This CDR3 is CASSAELGPEAFF. DNA of the CDR3: TGTGCCAGTAGTGCCGAACTTGGGCCTGAAGCTTTCTTT.

J is TRBJ1-2 and V is TRBV4-2; TRBD1 matches 8 bases. With V trimmed by 0 bases and J by 6 bases, 6 bases remained unmatched. This CDR3 is 15 amino acids long. Germline-derived CDR1 and CDR2 are LGHNA and YNFKEQ. CDR3 protein: CASSQDWGQADGYTF. CDR3 nucleotides: TGTGCCAGCAGCCAAGATTGGGGACAGGCGGATGGCTACACCTTC.

The chain uses TRBV24-1 and TRBJ2-3; 8 bases are a match to TRBD2. The length of the CDR3 is 18 residues. Looked up from germline, CDR1 is KGHDR and CDR2 is SFDVKD. Trimming cost V 3 bases and J 4 bases; bases outside gene matches: 14. CDR3 DNA: TGTGCCACCAGTGATGGGCACCGTCGGCGGGGGGACGCAGATACGCAGTATTTT. This encodes CATSDGHRRRGDADTQYF.

V usage is TRBV2 and J usage is TRBJ1-2; D may be TRBD1 (6 bases). Germline lookup yields CDR1 SNHLY and CDR2 FYNNEI. The CDR3 length is 13 residues. V was trimmed by 6 bases and J by 3 bases, leaving 11 bases between them. CDR3 in amino acids: CASRGQGYYGYTF. The CDR3 coding sequence is TGTGCCAGCAGGGGCCAGGGGTACTATGGCTACACCTTC.

The chain couples TRBV2 to TRBJ2-3; 7 positions agree with TRBD1. The trim removed 4 bases at V and 3 bases at J, leaving 7 bases unmatched. The CDR3 has 15 residues. CDR1 is SNHLY and CDR2 is FYNNEI in the germline V gene. CDR3 nucleotide sequence: TGTGCCAGCAGTGCTATTAGGGGGCAGACAGATACGCAGTATTTT. This gives the protein CASSAIRGQTDTQYF.

V is TRBV5-8 and J is TRBJ1-4; D call uncertain. V was shortened by 0 bases and J by 4 bases, with 7 bases between the two germline ends. The germline gives CDR1 SGHTS, CDR2 YDEGEE. The CDR3 has 14 amino acids. The CDR3 loop is CASSLGHLNEKLFF. The CDR3 coding sequence is TGTGCCAGCAGCTTGGGACACCTTAATGAAAAACTGTTTTTT.

V usage is TRBV7-7 and J usage is TRBJ2-4; possible D gene TRBD1, 6 bases. Germline CDR1 reads SSHAT; CDR2 reads FNYEAQ (reference sequence). The V end lost 1 base, the J end lost 5 bases, and 6 bases lay between the germline ends. This CDR3 has 13 amino acids. The CDR3: CASSLDRENIQYF. In nucleotides, the CDR3 is TGTGCCAGCAGCTTAGACAGGGAAAACATTCAGTACTTC.

The gene calls are TRBV7-9 and TRBJ2-3; 7 bases map to TRBD1. Germline loops: CDR1 SEHNR, CDR2 FQNEAQ (reference sequence). With V trimmed by 4 bases and J by 1 base, 8 bases remained unmatched. The CDR3 is 16 residues long. As DNA, the CDR3 is TGTGCCAGCAGCTGGGACGCAGGGGGTGGCACAGATACGCAGTATTTT. Translation gives CASSWDAGGGTDTQYF. The whole variable domain, filled in from reference TRBV7-9 and TRBJ2-3, reads DTGVSQNPRHKITKRGQNVTFRCDPISEHNRLYWYRQTLGQGPEFLTYFQNEAQLEKSRLLSDRFSAERPKGSFSTLEIQRTEQGDSAMYLCASSWDAGGGTDTQYFGPGTRLTVL.

The genes are TRBV19 and TRBJ2-3; TRBD2 aligns across 9 bases. With V trimmed by 5 bases and J by 6 bases, 6 bases remained unmatched. Germline V lookup: CDR1 LNHDA, CDR2 SQIVND (reference sequence). The CDR3 runs to 14 residues. The CDR3, as DNA: TGTGCCAGTAGTCGGCCTAGCGGGGCGGATACGCAGTATTTT. Its protein is CASSRPSGADTQYF.

J is TRBJ2-3 and V is TRBV7-9; D gene unclear. Between the trimmed V and J ends, which lost 0 bases and 2 bases, there was a span of 3 bases. The CDR3 consists of 13 residues. CDR1 SEHNR and CDR2 FQNEAQ come from the germline V gene (reference sequence). CDR3 DNA sequence: TGTGCCAGCAGCTTAGCCTACACAGATACGCAGTATTTT. It translates to CASSLAYTDTQYF.

The rearrangement links TRBV6-5 to TRBJ2-1, with 14 bases that match TRBD2. Germline assignment: CDR1 MNHEY and CDR2 SVGAGI. The V gene end was trimmed by 1 base and the J gene end by 5 bases; junction bases not matched to a gene: 1. The CDR3 has 16 residues. For the CDR3, the DNA is TGTGCCAGCAGTTACTGGACTAGCGGGGGGAACAATGAGCAGTTCTTC. It encodes CASSYWTSGGNNEQFF.

The J gene is TRBJ2-7, the V gene TRBV6-1; D perhaps matches TRBD1 (6 bases). This CDR3 comprises 16 residues. Germline CDR1 MNHNS, CDR2 SASEGT. V shed 3 bases and J shed 3 bases, with 18 bases lying between them. The DNA for the CDR3 is TGTGCCAGCAGTGAGGGGGCTTGGGCTCTACTCTACGAGCAGTACTTC. As protein: CASSEGAWALLYEQYF.

V gene TRBV5-4 combines with J gene TRBJ1-2; 12 bases fit TRBD1. V lost 4 bases and J lost 8; bases outside the gene matches: 12. Germline values: CDR1 SGHNT, CDR2 YYREEE (reference sequence). This CDR3 is 16 amino acids long. The CDR3 region is CASSDAAGQGAWGYTF. The CDR3 DNA is TGTGCCAGCAGCGACGCAGCGGGACAGGGGGCATGGGGCTACACCTTC. The variable domain in full, with the rest retrieved from reference TRBV5-4 and TRBJ1-2, is ETGVTQSPTHLIKTRGQQVTLRCSSQSGHNTVSWYQQALGQGPQFIFQYYREEENGRGNFPPRFSGLQFPNYSSELNVNALELDDSALYLCASSDAAGQGAWGYTFGSGTRLTVV.

The chain recombines TRBV3-1 (or the pseudogene TRBV3-2) with TRBJ2-2; maybe TRBD2 (6 bases). CDR1 and CDR2 (germline): LGHDT, YNNKEL (reference sequence). Trimming took 4 bases from V and 6 from J, leaving 15 bases between them. The CDR3 totals 15 residues. DNA for the CDR3: TGTGCCAGCAGCCCCTGGGACTTAGGGGCCGGGGAGCTGTTTTTT. This codes for CASSPWDLGAGELFF.

The chain links TRBV19 to TRBJ1-5; 8 bases align to TRBD1. The CDR3 covers 15 residues. Germline V CDR1 and CDR2: LNHDA, SQIVND (reference sequence). Trimming cost V 4 bases and J 2 bases; bases outside gene matches: 4. CDR3 DNA: TGTGCCAGTAGTACCCTGACAGGGGGCAATCAGCCCCAGCATTTT. This translates into CASSTLTGGNQPQHF.

The chain couples TRBV5-6 to TRBJ1-2; maybe TRBD1 (5 bases). The CDR3 has 14 amino acids. V gave up 1 base and J gave up 6 bases, with 13 bases separating them. The germline V gene has CDR1 SGHDT and CDR2 YYEEEE. The CDR3 sequence: CASSLQGGYNGYTF. CDR3 coding DNA: TGTGCCAGCAGCTTGCAGGGTGGTTATAATGGCTACACCTTC.

The rearrangement uses TRBV2 and TRBJ1-2; 9 bases line up with TRBD1. This CDR3 contains 14 residues. From germline, CDR1 is SNHLY and CDR2 FYNNEI. J gave up 5 bases and V 5 bases, and 6 bases lay outside the gene matches. CDR3 DNA: TGTGCCAGCAGTCCCCGGACAGGGGATTATGGCTACACCTTC. Translating gives CASSPRTGDYGYTF.

The chain carries TRBV14 and TRBJ2-3, with D possibly matching TRBD2 (6 bases). With 4 bases removed from V and 2 bases from J, the gap between germline ends came to 13 bases. This CDR3 is 15 amino acids long. Germline CDR1 is SGHDN and CDR2 is FVKESK. The CDR3 DNA reads TGTGCCAGCAGCCCCGGGAGCAGCGACACAGATACGCAGTATTTT. This sequence encodes CASSPGSSDTDTQYF.

The rearrangement links TRBV11-2 to TRBJ2-1; no definite D call. CDR1 and CDR2 from the germline V gene are SGHAT and FQNNGV. This CDR3 contains 14 residues. V lost 1 base, J lost 2 bases, and 6 bases lay in between. CDR3 region: CASSLGQAYNEQFF. The CDR3 nucleotides read TGTGCCAGCAGCTTAGGGCAGGCCTACAATGAGCAGTTCTTC.

This clone turned up a few times. The rearrangement uses TRBV28 and TRBJ1-3; 8 bases align to TRBD1. The CDR3 is 14 residues long. The junction had 4 bases not matched to a gene; V was cut back by 6 bases and J by 3 bases. The germline V gene encodes CDR1 MDHEN and CDR2 SYDVKM. Here the CDR3 reads CASSQGAGGNTIYF. Here the CDR3 DNA reads TGTGCCAGCAGCCAGGGGGCGGGTGGAAACACCATATATTTT.

This chain joins TRBV5-5 and TRBJ2-7, with D possibly being TRBD1 (5 bases). V lost 2 bases to trimming and J lost 6 bases, with 12 bases between them. Germline V CDR1 and CDR2: SGHKS, YYEKEE (reference sequence). The CDR3 spans 13 residues. The CDR3 DNA reads TGTGCCAGCAGCTTAAGGGGTTTTAGCGAGCAGTACTTC. Translated, it gives CASSLRGFSEQYF.

The chain employs TRBV4-2 and TRBJ2-2; a weak D match, TRBD2 (5 bases). CDR3 length equals 16 residues. V was shortened by 3 bases and J by 5 bases, with 16 bases between the two germline ends. The V gene's germline CDR1 is LGHNA and CDR2 YNFKEQ. The CDR3 here is CASSHRPSGATGELFF. The CDR3 nucleotides are TGTGCCAGCAGCCATCGGCCCAGCGGTGCGACCGGGGAGCTGTTTTTT.

Concerning this clone: The sample carries other DNA sequences with the same CDR3. The genes are TRBV4-1 and TRBJ2-2, with TRBD2 as a possible D gene (5 bases). This CDR3 has 14 amino acids. The V end lost 8 bases, the J end lost 0 bases, and 10 bases lay between the germline ends. The V gene's germline CDR1 is MGHRA and CDR2 YSYEKL. Written as DNA, the CDR3 is TGCGCCAGCTCTCCACTAGCGAACACCGGGGAGCTGTTTTTT. Its protein product is CASSPLANTGELFF.

V gene TRBV6-5 combines with J gene TRBJ1-6, with TRBD1 as a possible D gene (5 bases). This CDR3 contains 13 residues. The V end was cut by 8 bases, the J end by 8 bases, with 13 bases between. Germline V gives CDR1 MNHEY, CDR2 SVGAGI. The CDR3: CASGPTGDSPLHF. CDR3 bases: TGTGCCAGCGGTCCTACAGGCGATTCACCCCTCCACTTT.